This entry is about one T cell receptor (beta chain). As yet, its antigen is unknown. Germline-derived CDR1 and CDR2 are GTSNPN and SVGIG (reference sequence). The CDR3 is 13 amino acids. The V end was cut by 4 bases, the J end by 6 bases, with 10 bases between. Sorting took every CD4+ cell except CD45RA+CCR7+CD95- naive cells, reaching over 95% purity. Positive selection with CD4 and CD14 microbeads isolated CD4+ T cells and monocytes. Sorting first excluded CD8+, CD14+, CD16+, CD56+, CD19+ and CD25-bright cells. Ex vivo total memory CD4+ samples were deeply sequenced, detecting one cell in 200,000. Sequenced by immunoSEQ multiplex PCR; TCRdb stores in-frame clones only, minus some. This sample yields around 26,000 clones, of which approximately 81% are seen a single time; over 0.9% belongs to the top ten. The entry originates in a study of human CD4 T cells and Enterobacteriaceae. Regarding the study as a whole: Ex vivo, broadly cross-reactive clonotypes appeared more expanded than specific ones.

This sequence originates from a human donor in good health. V and J are TRBV30 and TRBJ1-6; possible D gene TRBD1, 6 bases. The sequenced sample was memory CD4+ T cells from blood. Here the CDR3 DNA reads TGTGCCTGGAAAGGACAGCCTAATTCACCCCTCCACTTT. Protein sequence: CAWKGQPNSPLHF.